This is a list of T cell receptor beta chains from one sample in a study of Ad26.COV2.S vaccination and SARS-CoV-2 variants. Sequenced by immunoSEQ multiplex PCR; TCRdb stores in-frame clones only, minus some. The profile shows fewer than 600,000 clones, approximately 90% of them singletons. The sample was peripheral blood, taken in a trial of Ad26.COV2.S vaccine versus placebo. These receptors were obtained from a person between 18 and 65 years old who received the Ad26.COV2.S COVID-19 vaccine or a placebo. CDR3s include the opening cysteine and the closing phenylalanine or tryptophan.

v_gene | CDR3aa
TRBV7-6 | CASSPTYTGGGYGYTF
TRBV5-4 | CASSSEPSAANNEQFF
TRBV5-1 | CASSLVPGEGRKNYGYTF
TRBV5-1 | CASSQTTGVNTEAFF
TRBV3-1/TRBV3-2 | CASSQSTGTRANNEQFF
TRBV28 | CASSLAGGRAGGELFF
TRBV2 | CASRLRKNSPLHF
TRBV21-1 | CASSTTSGRQYEQYF
TRBV4-2 | CASSQGTSGSSSYEQYF
TRBV28 | CASSTIAGAGLGELFF
TRBV5-1 | CASSRSGASDEQFF
TRBV25-1 | CASSDTRTSYNEQFF
TRBV12-5 | CASGETGEQFF
TRBV7-3 | CASSRGQGETQYF
TRBV5-1 | CASSLAGTGDYGYTF
TRBV5-1 | CASSRGQGNSYGEAFF
TRBV5-1 | CASSPDSTYNSPLHF
TRBV4-3 | CASSQDRAGSGYTF
TRBV6-2/TRBV6-3 | CASSTDGNYGYTF
TRBV30 | CAWSVGGTDNEKLFF
TRBV27 | CASSPRGVKNEKLFF
TRBV9 | CASSPLPGEVFGNTGELFF
TRBV19 | CASSISRGVGVTDTQYF
TRBV6-5 | CASIGTGGHETQYF
TRBV6-2/TRBV6-3 | CASSYSWTDTQYF
TRBV5-1 | CASSTTVSSYEQYF
TRBV11-2 | CASSYMTGVGYTF
TRBV10-3 | CAISERVLRGNTEAFF
TRBV27 | CASTPRGGGVTGELFF
TRBV30 | CAWSASAGGRHSYNEQFF
TRBV6-2/TRBV6-3 | CASSLGTFYNEQFF
TRBV27 | CASSIRPERKNTEAFF
TRBV9 | CASTGSGPVMGAFF
TRBV9 | CASSVNPQETQYF
TRBV27 | CASSLSGTAQYF
TRBV10-3 | CAIRSGQRPEKLFF
TRBV19 | CASSITGTVDITF
TRBV10-3 | CAISEWGSGANVLTF
TRBV28 | CATKLGPSASYEQYF
TRBV28 | CASTPRDIRTSYNSPLHF
TRBV20-1 | CSGGRLEAFF
TRBV11-2 | CASSFESTSGSYEQYF
TRBV5-1 | CASSYKWDSPGEQYF
TRBV30 | CAWSEGNSNQPQHF
TRBV5-1 | CASSWGQGRSEQYF
TRBV4-1 | CASSPGQGVAEQYF
TRBV4-3 | CASSPSGGVGDTQYF
TRBV6-5 | CASSPRGYEQFF
TRBV13 | CASSPPQQGSQGYTF
TRBV19 | CASSILSGDYGYTF
TRBV4-2 | CASSQEGNRLALAYNEQFF
TRBV6-5 | CASSYSRSYNEQFF
TRBV29-1 | CSTPQGSAGNTIYF